This record looks at one T cell receptor (beta chain) sequence and its context. Antigen unknown. The V gene's germline CDR1 is SGHDT and CDR2 YYEEEE. V lost 5 bases and J lost 2, with 7 bases in between. CDR3 length: 12 residues. These data belong to a study of T cell responses to AZD1222 COVID-19 vaccine. Whole-study findings and limits: Reports indicate that nearly half of spike-specific TCRs are directed at unmutated variant regions. The donor group comprised mostly white British people and more females; the analysis possibly underestimated clonal diversity. Only 5 or 6 AZD1222 recipients were seropositive at baseline.

Clones were sequenced by immunoSEQ multiplex PCR, and TCRdb holds only the in-frame ones, with some missing. Among approximately 160,000 clones listed, roughly 94% were seen once. This chain uses TRBV5-6 with TRBJ1-1; D not certain. This specimen consisted of peripheral blood, obtained 28 days after the second AZD1222 dose. The sequence was collected from an adult who received the AZD1222 COVID-19 vaccine. CDR3 sequence: CASRTENTEAFF. CDR3 coding DNA: TGTGCCAGCAGGACCGAAAACACTGAAGCTTTCTTT.